The 25 T cell receptor beta chains listed next were all sequenced from one sample in a study of blood T cell repertoires in COVID-19. Clones were read by immunoSEQ multiplex PCR, and TCRdb kept only the in-frame ones, dropping some. Here the sample spans around 230,000 clones, approximately 80% being singletons. Source material: peripheral blood. These TCRs come from a man aged 40-50 years with acute or convalescent COVID-19.

The chain is built from TRBV11-2 and TRBJ2-1; 7 nucleotides align to TRBD2. The ends lost 5 bases at V and 5 bases at J; junction bases unmatched: 21. CDR1 and CDR2 (germline): SGHAT, FQNNGV. The CDR3 contains 19 residues. CDR3 nucleotides: TGTGCCAGCAGCACCCGAGTATCGGGAGGACGAGGGGTAAACAATGAGCAGTTCTTC. This codes for CASSTRVSGGRGVNNEQFF.

CDR3 in amino acids: CASSYSDREYEQYF. In DNA form, the CDR3 reads TGTGCCAGTAGTTACTCGGACAGGGAGTACGAGCAGTACTTC. The chain employs TRBV19 and TRBJ2-7; 8 nucleotides agree with TRBD1. Germline V gene data show CDR1 as LNHDA and CDR2 as SQIVND (reference sequence). The CDR3 sequence is 14 residues long. V lost 5 bases to trimming and J lost 4 bases; unmatched junction nucleotides: 7.

The V and J genes are TRBV19 and TRBJ2-5, with 8 bases matching TRBD1. V dropped 4 bases and J dropped 4; count of bases not matched to a gene: 8. Germline values: CDR1 LNHDA, CDR2 SQIVND (reference sequence). CDR3 length equals 15 residues. In DNA form, the CDR3 reads TGTGCCAGTAGTAGGGGGACAGGTTTAGGAGAGACCCAGTACTTC. This encodes CASSRGTGLGETQYF.

The chain uses TRBV27 and TRBJ2-7; 16 nucleotides match TRBD2. CDR1 MNHEY and CDR2 SMNVEV come from the germline V gene (reference sequence). This CDR3 is 15 amino acids long. The V segment lost 6 bases and the J segment 6 bases; nucleotides outside the gene matches: 5. This chain's CDR3 is CASRRGLAGGPEQYF. Here the CDR3 DNA reads TGTGCCAGCAGGAGGGGACTAGCGGGAGGGCCCGAGCAGTACTTC.

The V call is TRBV11-2, the J call TRBJ1-2; tentative D call: TRBD1 (6 bases). The CDR3 covers 12 residues. V lost 4 bases and J lost 8, with 11 bases in between. Germline lookup yields CDR1 SGHAT and CDR2 FQNNGV. The DNA of the CDR3 is TGTGCCAGCAGCTCTTCAGGGACAGGCTACACCTTC. It translates to CASSSSGTGYTF.

The chain combines TRBV5-1 with TRBJ2-7, with TRBD2 identical over 8 bases. Germline V CDR1 and CDR2: SGHRS, YFSETQ. V dropped 0 bases and J dropped 6; count of bases not matched to a gene: 14. This CDR3 has 17 amino acids. In DNA form, the CDR3 reads TGCGCCAGCAGCTTGGGAGGAGCGTGGAGCGGGGGCGGCGAGCAGTACTTC. It translates to CASSLGGAWSGGGEQYF.

The rearrangement uses TRBV11-2 and TRBJ2-7; 9 bases map to TRBD1. The germline V gene encodes CDR1 SGHAT and CDR2 FQNNGV. The CDR3 is made up of 15 amino acids. J was trimmed by 6 bases and V by 5 bases; bases with no gene match: 11. CDR3 coding DNA: TGTGCCAGCAGCACTCTACAGGGGGCTGAGTCCGAGCAGTACTTC. It codes for CASSTLQGAESEQYF.

The chain couples TRBV21-1 to TRBJ2-1; the DNA was not used to check the table's D call, TRBD1. TRBV21-1 represents a pseudogene. The CDR3 consists of 17 residues. CDR3 region: CASNIRGQGTLGNEQFF. The DNA of the CDR3 is TGTGCCAGCAATATCCGGGGACAGGGGACTTTAGGGAATGAGCAGTTCTTC.

The V and J genes are TRBV19 and TRBJ2-1; 7 nucleotides match TRBD2. The CDR3 runs 15 residues. Per germline, CDR1 LNHDA and CDR2 SQIVND (reference sequence). Trimming at V came to 5 bases and at J to 5 bases, leaving 9 bases not matched to a gene. CDR3 bases: TGTGCCAGTAGTCTAAGCGGGATGATGAACAATGAGCAGTTCTTC. Translated: CASSLSGMMNNEQFF.

Note on this clone: The same CDR3 is also encoded by other DNA sequences in this sample. The chain couples TRBV6-5 to TRBJ2-3; no clear D. The CDR3 covers 12 residues. CDR1 MNHEY and CDR2 SVGAGI come from the germline V gene. The ends were cut back, 6 bases at V and 1 base at J, with 5 bases in the middle. The DNA for the CDR3 is TGTGCCAGCAGCTTCCGCACAGATACGCAGTATTTT. Translation gives CASSFRTDTQYF.

The chain is built from TRBV3-1 (or the pseudogene TRBV3-2) and TRBJ2-7; 9 bases are shared with TRBD2. The CDR3 is made up of 20 amino acids. The germline CDR1 and CDR2 sequences are LGHDT and YNNKEL (reference sequence). V gave up 2 bases and J gave up 7 bases; unmatched junction bases: 24. The DNA for the CDR3 is TGTGCCAGCAGCCAAACCCGTATAACCGGGACTAGCAGAAGTGAGTGGGAGCAGTACTTC. As protein: CASSQTRITGTSRSEWEQYF.

The chain recombines TRBV27 with TRBJ1-1; D is unclear. The CDR3 consists of 14 residues. Germline V gives CDR1 MNHEY, CDR2 SMNVEV (reference sequence). Between the trimmed V and J ends, which lost 5 bases and 7 bases, there was a span of 17 bases. The CDR3 protein is CASSPIAVTHEAFF. CDR3 nucleotide sequence: TGTGCCAGCAGTCCAATAGCAGTCACGCATGAAGCTTTCTTT.

The gene calls are TRBV10-1 and TRBJ2-1, with D possibly being TRBD1 (5 bases). Germline assignment: CDR1 WNHNN and CDR2 SYGVQD (reference sequence). The CDR3 totals 13 residues. Trimming took off 5 bases at V and 6 bases at J, with 11 bases between the two ends. CDR3 protein: CASSRRESNEQFF. The CDR3 DNA reads TGCGCCAGCAGTCGCAGGGAAAGCAATGAGCAGTTCTTC.

The chain carries TRBV6-1 and TRBJ1-4; possibly TRBD1 for D (5 bases). CDR1 and CDR2 from the germline V gene are MNHNS and SASEGT. The CDR3 loop spans 15 amino acids. V lost 2 bases, J lost 5 bases, and 12 bases lay in between. The CDR3 spells CASSEWGAVNEKLFF. DNA of the CDR3: TGTGCCAGCAGTGAATGGGGCGCAGTGAATGAAAAACTGTTTTTT.

The chain recombines TRBV14 with TRBJ1-1; D perhaps matches TRBD1 (5 bases). Trimming removed 1 base from V and 3 bases from J, with 12 bases in between. Germline CDR1 is SGHDN and CDR2 is FVKESK. This CDR3 is 15 amino acids long. In nucleotides, the CDR3 is TGTGCCAGCAGCCAAGGTACAGGCAGGGACACTGAAGCTTTCTTT. Translation: CASSQGTGRDTEAFF.

The gene calls are TRBV4-2 and TRBJ1-6; 7 nucleotides match TRBD1. This CDR3 comprises 20 residues. Per germline, CDR1 LGHNA and CDR2 YNFKEQ. Trimming at V came to 0 bases and at J to 9 bases, leaving 20 bases not matched to a gene. CDR3 amino acids: CASSQDQPSSNTGVGSPLHF. The CDR3 DNA sequence: TGTGCCAGCAGCCAAGATCAGCCCTCCAGTAATACAGGGGTAGGTTCACCCCTCCACTTT.

The chain employs TRBV6-5 and TRBJ1-1; D is ambiguous. This CDR3 is built from 15 residues. CDR1 MNHEY and CDR2 SVGAGI come from the germline V gene. V was trimmed by 0 bases and J by 0 bases, leaving 8 bases between them. In DNA, the CDR3 is TGTGCCAGCAGTTACTCGAGCCCAATGAACACTGAAGCTTTCTTT. Protein: CASSYSSPMNTEAFF.

V and J are TRBV7-8 and TRBJ1-1; 10 bases fit TRBD1. CDR1 is SGHVS and CDR2 is FQNEAQ in the germline V gene. V lost 3 bases and J lost 4; bases outside the gene matches: 8. This CDR3 has 16 residues. The CDR3 DNA reads TGTGCCAGCAGCTTTCCGACAGGGGGCTTAGGCACTGAAGCTTTCTTT. It encodes CASSFPTGGLGTEAFF.

V and J are TRBV6-6 and TRBJ2-7, with 11 positions matching TRBD2. Germline CDR1 reads MNHNY; CDR2 reads SVGAGI (reference sequence). Losses at the gene ends were 8 bases for V and 2 bases for J; bases not matched to a gene: 5. This CDR3 spans 14 amino acids. This CDR3 is CASGLAGLTYEQYF. Here the CDR3 DNA reads TGTGCCAGCGGACTAGCGGGCTTAACCTACGAGCAGTACTTC.

For this clone: Other DNA sequences in the same sample also yield this CDR3. This chain connects TRBV2 to TRBJ1-5; 10 nucleotides line up with TRBD1. The V and J ends lost 5 bases and 4 bases, in that order; junction bases with no gene match: 5. The germline V gene encodes CDR1 SNHLY and CDR2 FYNNEI. The CDR3 length is 15 residues. The CDR3 DNA follows: TGTGCCAGCAGTCGGGACAGGGGAGGGAATCAGCCCCAGCATTTT. Its protein is CASSRDRGGNQPQHF.

The chain couples TRBV3-1 (or the pseudogene TRBV3-2) to TRBJ1-2; D is undetermined. The V end was cut by 3 bases, the J end by 4 bases, with 6 bases between. The CDR3 runs to 12 residues. CDR1 is LGHDT, CDR2 YNNKEL, per germline (reference sequence). The CDR3 DNA reads as TGTGCCAGCAGCCAGGGCCGCTATGGCTACACCTTC. Its protein product is CASSQGRYGYTF.

This rearrangement joins TRBV5-1 to TRBJ2-7; 7 bases agree with TRBD1. CDR3 length: 14 residues. Losses at the gene ends were 0 bases for V and 6 bases for J; bases not matched to a gene: 6. The V gene's germline CDR1 is SGHRS and CDR2 YFSETQ. In DNA form, the CDR3 reads TGCGCCAGCAGCTTGGGAGACAGGGATGGCGAGCAGTACTTC. Translated, it gives CASSLGDRDGEQYF.

The V and J genes are TRBV10-3 and TRBJ1-1; D is ambiguous. CDR1 and CDR2 from the germline V gene are ENHRY and SYGVKD. V was clipped by 10 bases and J by 1 base, with 13 bases between them. This CDR3 is built from 13 residues. The CDR3 bases are TGTGCCACGATACGACAAAAGAACACTGAAGCTTTCTTT. It yields the protein CATIRQKNTEAFF.

In its sample, this clone was seen a few times. The rearrangement uses TRBV5-4 and TRBJ2-7; possibly TRBD2 for D (5 bases). Trimming removed 0 bases from V and 1 base from J, with 8 bases in between. Germline V CDR1 and CDR2: SGHNT, YYREEE (reference sequence). This CDR3 comprises 14 residues. The CDR3 DNA is TGTGCCAGCAGCTTGGATAAGCGGTCCTACGAGCAGTACTTC. Residues: CASSLDKRSYEQYF.

This sequence joins TRBV7-2 and TRBJ2-7; 14 nucleotides line up with TRBD2. V gave up 4 bases and J gave up 2 bases; unmatched junction bases: 1. This CDR3 comprises 15 residues. CDR1 is SGHTA and CDR2 is FQGNSA in the germline V gene. CDR3 loop: CASSWTSGGTYEQYF. DNA for the CDR3: TGTGCCAGCAGCTGGACTAGCGGGGGGACCTACGAGCAGTACTTC. Based on the CDR3 plus reference TRBV7-2 and TRBJ2-7, the full variable domain is GAGVSQSPSNKVTEKGKDVELRCDPISGHTALYWYRQSLGQGLEFLIYFQGNSAPDKSGLPSDRFSAERTGGSVSTLTIQRTQQEDSAVYLCASSWTSGGTYEQYFGPGTRLTVT.